Described below is a single T cell receptor beta chain sequence and its context. This receptor's antigen is unknown. Per-nucleotide qualities are absent, and no much larger clonotype sits a single base away. TCRbeta CDR3 regions were amplified from genomic DNA by means of the immunoSEQ Assay, a bias-controlled multiplex PCR. The authors' pipeline ran thus. Nucleated cell counts per sample were estimated from amplification of reference gene primers within the assay. To quantify the absolute abundance of each unique TCRbeta CDR3 rearrangement, sequence reads were collapsed and filtered. Productive Simpson clonality was computed per sample as the square root of Simpson's diversity index over productive rearrangements. The table was pulled from immuneACCESS by TCRdb, which kept in-frame rearrangements only. Such tables lose some clones; where checked, under half of the loss comes from unresolved V genes, and the rest has no known cause. V and J calls plus clone size are reproduced from that table; the DNA served to infer D and trimming. The sample table lists about 250,000 clones, just under 85% of them with a count of one. The top ten clones comprise nearly 9% of the sample.

The sample originates from a study of blood T cell repertoires in COVID-19 (dated by TCRdb to the early 2020s). Describing the broader study: Samples covering the acute and convalescent phases of COVID-19 were provided by collaborators in the United States, Italy and Spain. The material from the prospective study consisted of cDNA or gDNA derived from T cells, B-cell-depleted T cells, or PBMCs. Deeply sampled blood TCRbeta repertoires from subjects exposed to, actively infected with, or recovered from COVID-19 were included in the dataset. A freely available public database, intended as a resource for researchers studying the immune response to SARS-CoV-2, is where the repertoires were released. Samples were obtained from the ongoing ImmuneRACE study (first 160 participants) and from 1,254 subjects provided by 6 global collaborators. Sample metadata almost always included a de-identified subject ID, COVID-19 status, age in years and sex. Where available, HLA class I and class II types were taken from metadata supplied by the sample provider and were not determined by assay-based typing. General findings and caveats noted by the study authors: How much clinical and demographic metadata was included differed by source and by participant, and the metadata was provided uncurated.

Trimming removed 5 bases from V and 5 bases from J, leaving 13 bases between the germline ends. CDR1 and CDR2, looked up from the germline V gene, are SGHRS and YFSETQ. The CDR3 runs 13 residues from the cysteine to the phenylalanine. CDR3 DNA only is kept here, 39 bases in frame from base 1. Whole blood was collected in K2EDTA tubes by collaborating institutions according to the institutions' own protocols. For TCRbeta analysis, collaborator samples were shipped as frozen whole blood, as isolated PBMCs, or as DNA extracted from either sample type. Sequenced input: peripheral blood. The V and J genes are TRBV5-1 and TRBJ1-1; TRBD1 is a weak D gene call, 5 bases matching. The TCR comes from a man at least 80 years old with acute or convalescent COVID-19. The nucleotide sequence reads as follows: TGCGCCAGCAGTCGGGGGGAAGCGACTGAAGCTTTCTTT. This yields the protein CASSRGEATEAFF.